The 28 T cell receptor beta chains below were found in one sample sequenced in a study of blood T cell repertoires in COVID-19. Method: immunoSEQ multiplex PCR; TCRdb's copy keeps in-frame clones and lacks some. Among some 69,000 clones, 89% were seen once, and the ten largest hold 4% to 5%. Input material: peripheral blood. Receptor source: a woman between 50 and 59 years old with active COVID-19.

By sample share, this clone is medium-sized. This sequence joins TRBV9 and TRBJ2-3, with 8 positions matching TRBD2. CDR1 and CDR2 from the germline V gene are SGDLS and YYNGEE. This CDR3 has 16 residues. After removal of 4 bases from V and 10 bases from J, the junction contained 17 bases not matched to a gene. Here the CDR3 reads CASSPPAGGVKGAQYF. CDR3 sequence (DNA): TGTGCCAGCAGCCCTCCGGCGGGGGGAGTAAAAGGGGCGCAGTATTTT.

The rearrangement uses TRBV5-1 and TRBJ1-1; D not certain. The germline V gene encodes CDR1 SGHRS and CDR2 YFSETQ. This CDR3 has 12 residues. V lost 4 bases, J lost 6 bases, and 10 bases lay in between. The CDR3, as DNA: TGCGCCAGCAGCCCGGGCGGGGCTGAAGCTTTCTTT. This gives the protein CASSPGGAEAFF. Full variable domain (outside the CDR3, taken from reference TRBV5-1 and TRBJ1-1): KAGVTQTPRYLIKTRGQQVTLSCSPISGHRSVSWYQQTPGQGLQFLFEYFSETQRNKGNFPGRFSGRQFSNSRSEMNVSTLELGDSALYLCASSPGGAEAFFGQGTRLTVV.

The CDR3 reads CAISAGTGFYEQYF. DNA for the CDR3: TGTGCCATCAGTGCCGGGACAGGGTTCTACGAGCAGTACTTC. V and J are TRBV10-3 and TRBJ2-7; 9 positions match TRBD1. Germline V gives CDR1 ENHRY, CDR2 SYGVKD. The CDR3 has 14 residues. V shed 4 bases, J shed 3 bases, and the junction held 4 bases outside the gene matches.

The V gene is TRBV2, the J gene TRBJ2-3; 10 positions agree with TRBD2. V shed 8 bases and J 5 bases; nucleotides not matched to a gene: 10. Per the germline V gene, CDR1 is SNHLY and CDR2 is FYNNEI. The CDR3 extends over 15 amino acids. This CDR3 is CASGKAGGPQDTQYF. In DNA form, the CDR3 reads TGTGCCAGCGGCAAAGCGGGAGGGCCACAAGATACGCAGTATTTT.

A single count supports this clone. The V call is TRBV9, the J call TRBJ1-5, with D unclear. The CDR3 runs 14 residues. Germline values: CDR1 SGDLS, CDR2 YYNGEE. Trimming took 2 bases from V and 2 from J, leaving 8 bases between them. CDR3 protein: CASSVGQGNQPQHF. CDR3 DNA sequence: TGTGCCAGCAGCGTGGGTCAGGGCAATCAGCCCCAGCATTTT.

This clone appeared a single time. The J gene is TRBJ2-1, the V gene TRBV20-1; TRBD2 matches at 9 bases. CDR3 length equals 14 residues. Germline V gene lookup returns CDR1 DFQATT and CDR2 SNEGSKA (reference sequence). The ends lost 3 bases at V and 4 bases at J; junction bases unmatched: 4. The CDR3 DNA reads as TGCAGTGCTAGTTTGCGGGAGGGATACAATGAGCAGTTCTTC. Translation: CSASLREGYNEQFF.

This chain joins TRBV6-2 or TRBV6-3 and TRBJ1-2; possibly TRBD1 for D (5 bases). The CDR3 covers 14 residues. The germline gives CDR1 MNHEY, CDR2 SVGEGT. Trimming left V 0 bases short and J 6 bases short, with 11 bases between. This chain's CDR3 is CASSYSIGGDGYTF. The CDR3, as DNA: TGTGCCAGCAGTTACTCGATCGGGGGGGATGGCTACACCTTC.

The chain uses TRBV4-1 and TRBJ2-5, with TRBD2 matching over 7 bases. Losses at the gene ends were 6 bases for V and 5 bases for J; bases not matched to a gene: 9. There are 14 residues in the CDR3. Germline V gives CDR1 MGHRA, CDR2 YSYEKL. CDR3 sequence reads: CASRASGGGETQYF. The DNA for the CDR3 is TGCGCCAGCAGGGCTAGCGGTGGTGGGGAGACCCAGTACTTC.

This chain uses TRBV5-6 with TRBJ1-2, with 8 bases matching TRBD1. The junction had 10 bases not matched to a gene; V was cut back by 5 bases and J by 4 bases. There are 15 residues in the CDR3. Germline loops: CDR1 SGHDT, CDR2 YYEEEE. CDR3: CASRTQGQDIYGYTF. CDR3 bases: TGTGCCAGCAGAACCCAGGGACAGGACATCTATGGCTACACCTTC. Supplemented by reference TRBV5-6 and TRBJ1-2, the full variable domain reads DAGVTQSPTHLIKTRGQQVTLRCSPKSGHDTVSWYQQALGQGPQFIFQYYEEEERQRGNFPDRFSGHQFPNYSSELNVNALLLGDSALYLCASRTQGQDIYGYTFGSGTRLTVV.

This chain uses TRBV3-1 (or the pseudogene TRBV3-2) with TRBJ2-3; 10 bases agree with TRBD2. With 0 bases clipped from V and 7 bases from J, the junction kept 4 bases outside the gene matches. Germline CDR1 and CDR2: LGHDT and YNNKEL (reference sequence). CDR3 length: 15 amino acids. In nucleotides, the CDR3 is TGTGCCAGCAGCCAAGATTCTAGCGGGAGTTATACGCAGTATTTT. It translates to CASSQDSSGSYTQYF.

This clone has just a few counts. As DNA, the CDR3 is TGTGCCAGCAGCTTAGAGGGGCCTCCGAACACCGGGGAGCTGTTTTTT. It translates to CASSLEGPPNTGELFF. This chain connects TRBV7-8 to TRBJ2-2; D possibly corresponds to TRBD1 (5 bases). Per germline, CDR1 SGHVS and CDR2 FQNEAQ. This CDR3 region has 16 residues. Trimming cost V 1 base and J 0 bases, with 9 bases left between them. Full variable domain (missing parts from reference TRBV7-8 and TRBJ2-2): GAGVSQSPRYKVAKRGQDVALRCDPISGHVSLFWYQQALGQGPEFLTYFQNEAQLDKSGLPSDRFFAERPEGSVSTLKIQRTQQEDSAVYLCASSLEGPPNTGELFFGEGSRLTVL.

The chain employs TRBV6-4 and TRBJ1-1, with D perhaps matching TRBD1 (5 bases). Germline lookup yields CDR1 MRHNA and CDR2 SNTAGT. V was clipped by 9 bases and J by 1 base, with 12 bases between them. CDR3 length: 13 amino acids. CDR3 residues: CARGGSKNTEAFF. CDR3 DNA: TGTGCCAGGGGGGGGAGCAAGAACACTGAAGCTTTCTTT.

The chain has TRBV5-1 and TRBJ2-7; weak D call: TRBD1 (6 bases). CDR3 length: 13 residues. Germline lookup yields CDR1 SGHRS and CDR2 YFSETQ. V dropped 1 base and J dropped 7 bases, with 12 bases sitting between them. This chain's CDR3 is CASSLISGEEQYF. As DNA, the CDR3 is TGCGCCAGCAGCTTGATTTCAGGGGAAGAGCAGTACTTC.

CDR3 protein: CASSQDLRSGYTF. DNA of the CDR3: TGTGCCAGCAGCCAAGATTTGCGTAGTGGCTACACCTTC. The rearrangement links TRBV14 to TRBJ1-2; D is uncertain. Trimming stripped 0 bases from V and 7 bases from J, with 9 bases between. Germline V CDR1 and CDR2: SGHDN, FVKESK. This CDR3 spans 13 amino acids.

V is TRBV6-5 and J is TRBJ1-1; no clear D. Trimming took off 6 bases at V and 0 bases at J, with 11 bases between the two ends. This CDR3 is built from 14 residues. The germline V gene has CDR1 MNHEY and CDR2 SVGAGI. The CDR3 is CASSYNPMNTEAFF. The CDR3 DNA sequence: TGTGCCAGCAGCTACAATCCCATGAACACTGAAGCTTTCTTT.

V is TRBV4-1 and J is TRBJ2-7, with D maybe TRBD1 (6 bases). The CDR3 spans 13 residues. Trimming took 8 bases from V and 1 from J, leaving 12 bases between them. The germline CDR1 and CDR2 sequences are MGHRA and YSYEKL. For the CDR3, the DNA is TGCGCCAGCGGCTTAGGGGGTTCCTACGAGCAGTACTTC. Amino acid sequence: CASGLGGSYEQYF.

The rearrangement joins TRBV9 to TRBJ2-7, with TRBD2 matching 13 bases. CDR3 length: 16 amino acids. The germline V gene encodes CDR1 SGDLS and CDR2 YYNGEE. V shed 4 bases and J 2 bases; nucleotides not matched to a gene: 6. The CDR3 region has the DNA TGTGCCAGCAGCCCTCGGACTAGCGGGAGCACCTACGAGCAGTACTTC. It encodes CASSPRTSGSTYEQYF.

The chain uses TRBV28 and TRBJ1-4; 8 positions match TRBD1. The CDR3 runs 17 residues. V shed 4 bases, J shed 4 bases, and the junction held 11 bases outside the gene matches. Germline loops: CDR1 MDHEN, CDR2 SYDVKM. CDR3 coding DNA: TGTGCCAGCAGTTCCGGACAGGGCGACGTCCTTAATGAAAAACTGTTTTTT. Protein sequence: CASSSGQGDVLNEKLFF.

This chain connects TRBV9 to TRBJ1-4, with 7 bases identical to TRBD1. CDR3 size: 17 residues. Germline V gives CDR1 SGDLS, CDR2 YYNGEE. V lost 3 bases, J lost 6 bases, and 14 bases stayed unmatched. For the CDR3, the DNA is TGTGCCAGCAGCGGACTCGAAGACAGGGTAGGAGATGAAAAACTGTTTTTT. Its translation: CASSGLEDRVGDEKLFF.

V and J are TRBV3-1 (or the pseudogene TRBV3-2) and TRBJ2-5; the match to TRBD1 covers 7 bases. Looked up from germline, CDR1 is LGHDT and CDR2 is YNNKEL (reference sequence). The CDR3 covers 17 residues. V lost 8 bases and J lost 4; bases outside the gene matches: 19. CDR3: CASPSHVTGTEVETQYF. The CDR3 DNA reads as TGTGCCAGCCCCTCTCACGTAACCGGGACAGAAGTAGAGACCCAGTACTTC.

This clone was seen more than once but under ten times. The chain combines TRBV10-3 with TRBJ2-7; D might be TRBD1 (6 bases). The CDR3 extends over 13 amino acids. Per germline, CDR1 ENHRY and CDR2 SYGVKD. V gave up 2 bases and J gave up 5 bases, with 10 bases separating them. CDR3 amino acids: CAISETGNHEQYF. The CDR3 nucleotides are TGTGCCATCAGTGAGACAGGGAACCACGAGCAGTACTTC.

The CDR3 is CASSPSREGEQFF. CDR3 DNA: TGCGCCAGCAGTCCGTCCCGGGAGGGGGAGCAGTTCTTC. This chain links TRBV10-1 with TRBJ2-1; 8 nucleotides line up with TRBD2. V lost 5 bases to trimming and J lost 10 bases; unmatched junction nucleotides: 7. Germline V gene data show CDR1 as WNHNN and CDR2 as SYGVQD (reference sequence). This CDR3 has 13 residues.

The V gene is TRBV2, the J gene TRBJ1-4, with TRBD1 matching 10 bases. This CDR3 is built from 16 residues. Germline V CDR1 and CDR2: SNHLY, FYNNEI. With 4 bases clipped from V and 14 bases from J, the junction kept 16 bases outside the gene matches. CDR3 region: CASSAHRQGADGELFF. The CDR3 DNA follows: TGTGCCAGCAGTGCCCATAGACAGGGGGCGGACGGCGAGCTGTTTTTT.

This CDR3 is CASSRSQGVYNEQFF. In nucleotides, the CDR3 is TGTGCCAGCAGCCGGTCACAGGGGGTTTACAATGAGCAGTTCTTC. V is TRBV3-1 (or the pseudogene TRBV3-2) and J is TRBJ2-1; 8 nucleotides match TRBD1. Germline V gene lookup returns CDR1 LGHDT and CDR2 YNNKEL (reference sequence). The CDR3 extends over 15 amino acids. J was trimmed by 4 bases and V by 4 bases; bases with no gene match: 6.

The J gene is TRBJ2-7, the V gene TRBV11-3; 9 bases align to TRBD1. This CDR3 contains 14 residues. V trimming: 4 bases; J trimming: 7 bases; junction bases outside the gene matches: 8. Germline values: CDR1 SGHNT, CDR2 YENEEA. The CDR3 loop is CASSYTGGAGEQYF. The CDR3 DNA reads TGTGCCAGCAGCTACACAGGGGGCGCGGGGGAGCAGTACTTC. Full variable domain (remainder filled in from reference TRBV11-3 and TRBJ2-7): EAGVVQSPRYKIIEKKQPVAFWCNPISGHNTLYWYLQNLGQGPELLIRYENEEAVDDSQLPKDRFSAERLKGVDSTLKIQPAELGDSAVYLCASSYTGGAGEQYFGPGTRLTVT.

This rearrangement joins TRBV6-2 or TRBV6-3 to TRBJ2-7; 7 nucleotides match TRBD1. J lost 4 bases, V lost 5 bases, and 11 bases had no gene match. Germline CDR1 is MNHEY and CDR2 is SVGEGT. The CDR3 is made up of 15 amino acids. The CDR3 protein is CASSTTGTEPYEQYF. CDR3 nucleotides: TGTGCCAGCAGTACCACCGGGACAGAGCCTTACGAGCAGTACTTC.

The chain joins TRBV18 to TRBJ1-5, with 11 bases identical to TRBD1. V lost 4 bases, J lost 6 bases, and 8 bases stayed unmatched. Germline V gives CDR1 KGHSH, CDR2 LQKENI. The CDR3 sequence is 16 residues long. CDR3 residues: CASSQNGQGASQPQHF. Written as DNA, the CDR3 is TGTGCCAGCTCACAAAATGGACAGGGGGCGAGTCAGCCCCAGCATTTT.

The genes are TRBV7-3 and TRBJ2-7; D gene uncertain. V gave up 1 base and J gave up 2 bases, with 6 bases separating them. The CDR3 length is 13 residues. Germline assignment: CDR1 SGHTA and CDR2 FQGTGA. The CDR3 DNA reads TGTGCCAGCAGCTTAAACCGAGCCTACGAGCAGTACTTC. It specifies CASSLNRAYEQYF.